A selection of T cell receptor beta chains follows, all from one sample in a study of blood T cell repertoires in COVID-19. Assay: immunoSEQ multiplex PCR; the TCRdb copy retains only in-frame clones and omits some. The profile shows about 210,000 clones, 85% to 90% of them singletons. The source material was peripheral blood. Source of these receptors: a man in his 60s with acute or convalescent COVID-19. The CDR3 runs from the conserved cysteine through the conserved F or W. The D gene is left open where the match is weak. A clone size is listed for some rows: how often the clone was seen (once, few, many), or a class if it is expanded.

>TRBV4-3|TRBD1|TRBJ2-5|-
CASTDMGQPQETQYF
TGCGCCAGCACCGATATGGGACAGCCCCAAGAGACCCAGTACTTC
>TRBV19|TRBD1|TRBJ1-5|-
CASSNQGGQPQHF
TGTGCCAGTAGTAATCAGGGGGGACAGCCCCAGCATTTT
>TRBV4-1|TRBD1|TRBJ2-5|-
CASSQPVRDRGGPTDF
TGCGCCAGCAGCCAGCCCGTCCGGGACAGGGGAGGGCCAACGGACTTC
>TRBV6-5|TRBD1|TRBJ1-2|-
CASSLGQGTFYGYTF
TGTGCCAGCAGCCTGGGACAGGGGACCTTCTATGGCTACACCTTC
>TRBV7-6|TRBD2|TRBJ2-7|-
CASSLQAGGPYEQYF
TGTGCCAGCAGCTTACAGGCGGGGGGGCCCTACGAGCAGTACTTC
>TRBV24-1|-|TRBJ1-1|-
CATSDGEGRGTEAFF
TGTGCCACCAGTGATGGTGAGGGGAGGGGCACTGAAGCTTTCTTT
>TRBV18|-|TRBJ1-3|once
CASSPAGPSSGNTIYF
TGTGCCAGCTCACCTGCGGGACCGAGCTCTGGAAACACCATATATTTT
>TRBV6-5|TRBD1|TRBJ2-7|-
CASIKGQGLREQYF
TGTGCCAGCATCAAAGGACAGGGGCTGCGGGAGCAGTACTTC
>TRBV2|-|TRBJ1-6|-
CASSELWGPGGNSPLHF
TGTGCCAGCAGCGAGTTGTGGGGCCCCGGGGGTAATTCACCCCTCCACTTT
>TRBV5-4|TRBD1|TRBJ2-2|once
CASSFGQGVSGELFF
TGTGCCAGCAGCTTTGGACAGGGGGTCTCGGGGGAGCTGTTTTTT
>TRBV15|TRBD1|TRBJ2-3|-
CATSREVRTGGSDTQYF
TGTGCCACCAGCAGAGAAGTCCGGACAGGTGGTTCAGATACGCAGTATTTT
>TRBV12-3/TRBV12-4|TRBD2|TRBJ2-3|-
CASRPTSTDTQYF
TGTGCCAGCAGACCGACTAGCACCGATACGCAGTATTTT